This TCR beta chain was identified during a study of T cell changes during pregnancy in multiple sclerosis. Assay used: immunoSEQ multiplex PCR; TCRdb lists only in-frame clones, some missing. The data show about 38,000 clones, 85% to 90% seen once. Trimming stripped 0 bases from V and 3 bases from J, with 15 bases between. Germline values: CDR1 SGHVS, CDR2 FQNEAQ. This CDR3 spans 17 amino acids. The sequencing used CD8+ T cells from peripheral blood mononuclear cells, collected in the third trimester of pregnancy. The chain is built from TRBV7-8 and TRBJ1-5; no definite D call. The sequence was obtained from a female donor with multiple sclerosis, enrolled in a pregnancy study. CDR3 DNA: TGTGCCAGCAGCTTAGCTATGGTCGGGGTGAACAATCAGCCCCAGCATTTT. It translates to CASSLAMVGVNNQPQHF.